This T cell receptor beta chain was observed in a study of OX40 agonist ivuxolimab in advanced cancers. Study background: Ivuxolimab, an antibody acting as an agonist of OX40 (CD134), was used to treat patients. Every 2 weeks, ivuxolimab was infused into the patients intravenously at between 0.01 and 10 mg/kg.

Some clones are missing from TCRdb's copy, which holds only in-frame ones; the method was immunoSEQ multiplex PCR. The table lists about 39,000 clones, 90% to 95% of them singletons, with roughly a fifth in the top ten. Study-wide results and limits: Also present in some nonresponders was a low level of normalized T-cell clonal expansion.

Points on this clone: The antigen is not known. A read error may account for a junction end that differs from germline.

The CDR3 runs 11 residues. In germline, CDR1 is SGHRS, CDR2 YFSETQ. The sequence was collected from an adult with an advanced solid tumor such as melanoma, head and neck, liver or kidney cancer. V gene TRBV5-1 combines with J gene TRBJ2-5; 8 positions match TRBD1. The sample was CD4+ or CD8+ T cells sorted from blood, taken in a trial of the OX40 agonist ivuxolimab. CDR3 in amino acids: CASSLGQGTHF. In nucleotides, the CDR3 is TGCGCCAGCAGCTTAGGACAGGGTACGCACTTC.